This T cell receptor (beta chain) was recorded in a study of a mutant IDH1 vaccine in newly diagnosed glioma. This table comes from immunoSEQ multiplex PCR, and its TCRdb copy is limited to in-frame clones, with some not included. The data contain tens of thousands of clones, approximately 86% of them singletons. Time point here: baseline, week 1 (first vaccination visit). Treatment defined: pre-vaccination baseline after standard-of-care therapy. The study's findings and limits: Top peripheral T cell clonotype shifts appeared unrelated to pseudoprogression.

A word on this clone: Its antigen is not known.

V was shortened by 0 bases and J by 4 bases, with 12 bases between the two germline ends. Germline lookup yields CDR1 ENHRY and CDR2 SYGVKD. This CDR3 region has 15 residues. The sequence came from a man aged 25 to 40 with glioma. V usage is TRBV10-3 and J usage is TRBJ2-5; D is possibly TRBD1 (5 bases). The sample consisted of PBMCs, taken from a glioma patient treated with radiotherapy, temozolomide or both. The CDR3 sequence is CAISESTREGETQYF. The CDR3 bases are TGTGCCATCAGTGAGTCGACCAGGGAAGGAGAGACCCAGTACTTC.